Shown below are 17 T cell receptor beta chains from a single sample sequenced in a study of shared clonotypes between healthy human individuals. This table comes from immunoSEQ multiplex PCR, and its TCRdb copy is limited to in-frame clones, with some not included. The profile shows over a million clones, 96% of them singletons. The sequencing sample was made of naive CD4+ T cells sorted from blood. Regarding subset: CD45RA+ positively selected. These receptors came from a man younger than 40 in good health.

Remarks on this clone: This specimen includes other DNA sequences encoding the same CDR3. This chain joins TRBV2 and TRBJ2-7, with D unresolved. There are 12 residues in the CDR3. The germline V gene encodes CDR1 SNHLY and CDR2 FYNNEI. The V end lost 8 bases, the J end lost 0 bases, and 8 bases lay between the germline ends. DNA for the CDR3: TGTGCCAGCGGACGGATCTCCTACGAGCAGTACTTC. Translated: CASGRISYEQYF.

The chain employs TRBV28 and TRBJ2-7, with D perhaps being TRBD1 or TRBD2 (5 bases each). This CDR3 has 13 amino acids. The germline V gene has CDR1 MDHEN and CDR2 SYDVKM. The V end lost 8 bases, the J end lost 0 bases, and 11 bases lay between the germline ends. The CDR3 DNA reads TGTGCCAGCTCCGGGGCGAACTCCTACGAGCAGTACTTC. This translates into CASSGANSYEQYF.

CDR3 coding DNA: TGCAGCGTTGAACGTTCATACAATGAGCAGTTCTTC. This translates into CSVERSYNEQFF. The V gene is TRBV29-1, the J gene TRBJ2-1; D is unresolved. Trimming left V 2 bases short and J 4 bases short, with 6 bases between. Germline V CDR1 and CDR2: SQVTM, ANQGSEA. The CDR3 has 12 residues.

This clone was seen a single time. The chain carries TRBV27 and TRBJ2-7; no firm D call. Per the germline V gene, CDR1 is MNHEY and CDR2 is SMNVEV (reference sequence). This CDR3 comprises 13 residues. V gave up 5 bases and J gave up 3 bases, with 11 bases separating them. The CDR3 is CASSKAHYYEQYF. The CDR3 DNA sequence: TGTGCCAGCAGTAAAGCCCACTACTACGAGCAGTACTTC.

The V and J genes are TRBV21-1 and TRBJ2-5; the table names TRBD2, a call not compared with the DNA. TRBV21-1 is an annotated pseudogene. The CDR3 is made up of 14 amino acids. CDR3: CASSKGRGRETQYF. The CDR3, as DNA: TGTGCCAGCAGCAAAGGGAGGGGCCGGGAGACCCAGTACTTC.

In this sample, this clone turned up a few times. Additional DNA sequences in this sample encode the identical CDR3. V usage is TRBV5-5 and J usage is TRBJ1-5, with no clear D. Trimming cost V 0 bases and J 7 bases, with 8 bases left between them. CDR3 size: 13 residues. Germline lookup yields CDR1 SGHKS and CDR2 YYEKEE (reference sequence). CDR3 protein: CASSLGSGQPQHF. The CDR3 DNA reads TGTGCCAGCAGCTTGGGCAGTGGCCAGCCCCAGCATTTT.

This clone was observed once. The chain couples TRBV5-1 to TRBJ2-1; D might be TRBD1 or TRBD2, each matching 5 bases. Looked up from germline, CDR1 is SGHRS and CDR2 is YFSETQ. The CDR3 consists of 15 residues. Trimming stripped 3 bases from V and 8 bases from J, with 18 bases between. CDR3 region: CASSSLPGGQDEQFF. The CDR3 DNA reads TGCGCCAGCAGCTCGCTCCCAGGAGGACAAGATGAGCAGTTCTTC.

This chain links TRBV18 with TRBJ1-4; the match to TRBD1 covers 11 bases. Germline-derived CDR1 and CDR2 are KGHSH and LQKENI. The CDR3 has 17 residues. V lost 3 bases and J lost 1; bases outside the gene matches: 4. CDR3 protein: CASSPGQGVLTNEKLFF. The CDR3 DNA reads TGTGCCAGCTCACCGGGACAGGGGGTCTTAACTAATGAAAAACTGTTTTTT.

J is TRBJ1-5 and V is TRBV19; TRBD1 matches at 8 bases. This CDR3 has 15 amino acids. Germline V gene sequence: CDR1 LNHDA, CDR2 SQIVND (reference sequence). Trimming cost V 7 bases and J 4 bases; bases outside gene matches: 9. The CDR3 DNA is TGTGCCAGTACACAAAGGACAGGGTGGAATCAGCCCCAGCATTTT. This codes for CASTQRTGWNQPQHF.

This chain uses TRBV6-1 with TRBJ2-2; 9 bases match TRBD1. The germline V gene has CDR1 MNHNS and CDR2 SASEGT. The CDR3 contains 16 residues. The trim removed 3 bases at V and 6 bases at J, leaving 8 bases unmatched. The CDR3 region is CASSDGTGFMAGELFF. The CDR3, as DNA: TGTGCCAGCAGTGACGGGACAGGGTTTATGGCCGGGGAGCTGTTTTTT.

The chain recombines TRBV5-3 with TRBJ2-7; D uncertain. TRBV5-3 is recorded as an ORF, its role being uncertain. V lost 4 bases and J lost 4, with 9 bases in between. This CDR3 is 12 amino acids long. The CDR3 DNA is TGTGCCAGAAGCCTATGCGCTTACGAGCAGTACTTC. Its translation: CARSLCAYEQYF.

This rearrangement joins TRBV14 to TRBJ1-4; 8 bases align to TRBD1. After removal of 4 bases from V and 7 bases from J, the junction contained 5 bases not matched to a gene. CDR1 is SGHDN and CDR2 is FVKESK in the germline V gene. The CDR3 covers 14 residues. CDR3 sequence (DNA): TGTGCCAGCAGCCCCCAGGGGGCGGGTGAAAAACTGTTTTTT. Its protein product is CASSPQGAGEKLFF.

This clone appeared once. The V gene is TRBV2, the J gene TRBJ2-7; TRBD1 agrees at 7 bases. CDR1 SNHLY and CDR2 FYNNEI come from the germline V gene. Trimming cost V 1 base and J 6 bases; bases outside gene matches: 3. This CDR3 comprises 13 residues. CDR3 amino acids: CASSEGQGGEQYF. CDR3 sequence (DNA): TGTGCCAGCAGTGAAGGACAGGGTGGCGAGCAGTACTTC.

The chain joins TRBV7-8 to TRBJ2-7; possible D gene TRBD1, 5 bases. This CDR3 comprises 13 residues. The V end was cut by 2 bases, the J end by 6 bases, with 11 bases between. From germline, CDR1 is SGHVS and CDR2 FQNEAQ. The CDR3 DNA reads as TGTGCCAGCAGCTTATCCCAGGGTATCGAGCAGTACTTC. This encodes CASSLSQGIEQYF.

The genes are TRBV7-9 and TRBJ1-3, with D possibly matching TRBD1 (5 bases). CDR1 SEHNR and CDR2 FQNEAQ come from the germline V gene (reference sequence). This CDR3 has 17 residues. Trimming shortened V by 2 bases and J by 0 bases, and 14 bases separated the two germline ends. The CDR3 protein is CASSLTTGGISGNTIYF. CDR3 bases: TGTGCCAGCAGCTTAACCACCGGGGGTATCTCTGGAAACACCATATATTTT.

This clone appeared once. The genes are TRBV6-1 and TRBJ1-3; 7 nucleotides match TRBD1. The CDR3 is 14 residues long. V trimming: 7 bases; J trimming: 5 bases; junction bases outside the gene matches: 8. Germline V lookup: CDR1 MNHNS, CDR2 SASEGT. The CDR3 region has the DNA TGTGCCAGCACCGAAGACAGGGTACGAAACACCATATATTTT. It is translated as CASTEDRVRNTIYF.

The chain carries TRBV29-1 and TRBJ2-1; D is ambiguous. Trimming removed 0 bases from V and 2 bases from J, with 11 bases in between. This CDR3 is built from 15 residues. CDR1 and CDR2 from the germline V gene are SQVTM and ANQGSEA. CDR3 bases: TGCAGCGTTGAAGATTCGACGAGACCCTACAATGAGCAGTTCTTC. This codes for CSVEDSTRPYNEQFF.